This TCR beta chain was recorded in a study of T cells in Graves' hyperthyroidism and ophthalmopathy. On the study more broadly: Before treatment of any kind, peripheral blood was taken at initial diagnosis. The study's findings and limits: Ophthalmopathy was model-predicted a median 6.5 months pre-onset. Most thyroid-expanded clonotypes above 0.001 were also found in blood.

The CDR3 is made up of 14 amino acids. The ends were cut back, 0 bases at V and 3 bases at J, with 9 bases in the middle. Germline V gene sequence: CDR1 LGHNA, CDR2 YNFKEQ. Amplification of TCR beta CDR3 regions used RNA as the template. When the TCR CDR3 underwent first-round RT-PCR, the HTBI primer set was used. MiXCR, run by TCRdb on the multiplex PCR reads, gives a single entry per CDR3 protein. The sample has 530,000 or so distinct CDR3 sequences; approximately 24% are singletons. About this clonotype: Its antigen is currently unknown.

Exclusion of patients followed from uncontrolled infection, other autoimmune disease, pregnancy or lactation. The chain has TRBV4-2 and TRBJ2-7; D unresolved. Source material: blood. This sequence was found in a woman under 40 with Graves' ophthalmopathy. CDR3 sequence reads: CASSQESEVYEQYF. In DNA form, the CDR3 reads TGTGCCAGCAGCCAAGAGTCAGAGGTCTACGAGCAGTACTTC.